This TCR beta chain comes out of a study of T cell repertoires in cytomegalovirus infection. For the study at large: CMV epitopes in the study were HLA-C-restricted (recently identified) and HLA-B-restricted (well studied). The study, taken as a whole, reports: Cumulative public TCR beta family frequency identified carriers of CMV plus the relevant HLA. CMV-specific TCR beta clonotypes restricted by HLA-C were the ones dominating the ex vivo response.

This CDR3 region has 15 residues. With V trimmed by 0 bases and J by 2 bases, 2 bases remained unmatched. CDR1 is MNHNS, CDR2 SASEGT, per germline. Note on this clonotype: The antigen remains unidentified.

TCRdb passed the reads through MiXCR, listing each CDR3 protein once. The data hold tens of thousands of distinct CDR3 sequences, with 45% to 50% observed a single time. The source material was CD8+ T cells from cultured PBMCs, sampled from culture after CMV antigen stimulation. This receptor was identified in a human donor in good health (CMV status not recorded). Some clones in this sample may be carry-over from other donors' samples. The chain has TRBV6-1 and TRBJ2-7; 9 bases line up with TRBD1. The CDR3 sequence is CASSEATGGTYEQYF. The CDR3 DNA follows: TGTGCCAGCAGTGAAGCGACAGGGGGTACCTACGAGCAGTACTTC.